Listed below are T cell receptor beta chains from one sample, sequenced in a study of T cell responses to AZD1222 COVID-19 vaccine. Only in-frame clones appear in the TCRdb table, and some are missing; sequencing was by immunoSEQ multiplex PCR. The sample contains 150,000 or so clones, roughly 91% of which appear only once. Sequences were derived from peripheral blood, sampled on day 0 of AZD1222 vaccination. These receptors came from an adult in good health. The CDR3 runs from the conserved cysteine through the conserved F or W. The D gene is left open where the match is weak. Only some rows state a clone size, as once, few, many or a class for expanded clones.

abundance | d_gene | j_gene | v_gene | CDR3aa | CDR3nt
. | . | TRBJ1-2 | TRBV5-6 | CASSSKARTSNYGYTF | TGTGCCAGCAGCTCAAAAGCGCGGACTTCTAACTATGGCTACACCTTC
. | TRBD1 | TRBJ2-1 | TRBV5-1 | CASTTGGSQNEQFF | TGCGCCAGCACAACAGGGGGTTCACAGAATGAGCAGTTCTTC
. | TRBD2 | TRBJ2-7 | TRBV6-5 | CASSYRTSGRGEQYF | TGTGCCAGCAGTTACCGGACTAGCGGGAGGGGTGAGCAGTACTTC
once | TRBD1 | TRBJ1-3 | TRBV30 | CAWRDPHRGIFNTIYF | TGTGCCTGGAGAGATCCCCACAGGGGTATTTTCAACACCATATATTTT
. | TRBD1 | TRBJ1-6 | TRBV25-1 | CASSPLATGGNSPLHF | TGTGCCAGCAGTCCCTTGGCGACAGGGGGTAATTCACCCCTCCACTTT
. | . | TRBJ1-2 | TRBV28 | CASSFRTKAYGYTF | TGTGCCAGCAGTTTCAGGACAAAAGCCTATGGCTACACCTTC
. | . | TRBJ1-3 | TRBV30 | CAWSVPGVDTIYF | TGTGCCTGGAGTGTACCAGGAGTGGACACCATATATTTT
. | . | TRBJ1-6 | TRBV28 | CASSTRKVDSYNSPLHF | TGTGCCAGCAGTACCAGAAAGGTAGACTCCTATAATTCACCCCTCCACTTT
few | . | TRBJ2-2 | TRBV27 | CASSLWTGNTGELFF | TGTGCCAGCAGTTTATGGACGGGCAACACCGGGGAGCTGTTTTTT
. | TRBD2 | TRBJ2-7 | TRBV18 | CASSPQLALNSYEQYF | TGTGCCAGCTCACCACAACTAGCGCTAAACTCCTACGAGCAGTACTTC
. | TRBD2 | TRBJ2-6 | TRBV7-3 | CASSPRLGLAGGRGANVLTF | TGTGCCAGCAGTCCTCGATTGGGACTAGCGGGAGGTAGAGGGGCCAACGTCCTGACTTTC
once | . | TRBJ1-1 | TRBV4-2 | CASSQDGSSRLSF | TGTGCCAGCAGCCAAGATGGGTCTTCGCGGCTCTCCTTT
once | . | TRBJ1-1 | TRBV10-3 | CATEASSSTEAFF | TGTGCCACCGAAGCCTCGTCTTCAACTGAAGCTTTCTTT
. | . | TRBJ1-5 | TRBV28 | CASTSGGNQPQHF | TGTGCCAGCACCTCCGGGGGAAATCAGCCCCAGCATTTT
. | TRBD2 | TRBJ2-1 | TRBV28 | CASRGLAGETYNEQFF | TGTGCCAGCAGGGGACTAGCGGGGGAAACCTACAATGAGCAGTTCTTC
. | TRBD1 | TRBJ1-2 | TRBV6-5 | CASRPTGGYGYTF | TGTGCCAGCAGACCGACAGGGGGTTATGGCTACACCTTC
. | TRBD1 | TRBJ1-2 | TRBV5-4 | CASRDGQGTYGYTF | TGTGCCAGCAGAGACGGACAGGGGACCTATGGCTACACCTTC
. | . | TRBJ1-1 | TRBV14 | CASSQNRVVNTEAFF | TGTGCCAGCAGCCAAAATAGGGTAGTGAACACTGAAGCTTTCTTT
. | . | TRBJ1-6 | TRBV2 | CASAGATGIYNSPLHF | TGTGCCAGCGCCGGGGCCACAGGGATATATAATTCACCCCTCCACTTT
. | . | TRBJ2-7 | TRBV7-2 | CASSYPSYEQYF | TGTGCCAGCAGTTACCCATCCTACGAGCAGTACTTC
. | TRBD1 | TRBJ1-6 | TRBV10-2 | CASRARDRNSPLHF | TGCGCCAGCAGGGCCCGGGACAGGAATTCACCCCTCCACTTT
. | TRBD2 | TRBJ2-7 | TRBV27 | CASSQNGLAGTHEQYF | TGTGCCAGCAGCCAGAATGGACTAGCGGGTACCCACGAGCAGTACTTC
. | . | TRBJ1-2 | TRBV29-1 | CSVAEGTNYGYTF | TGCAGCGTTGCGGAGGGAACTAACTATGGCTACACCTTC
. | TRBD1 | TRBJ1-1 | TRBV28 | CASSRKTQGAGTEAFF | TGTGCCAGCAGCCGTAAGACCCAGGGGGCGGGGACTGAAGCTTTCTTT
. | . | TRBJ1-1 | TRBV27 | CACAPGLRDTEAFF | TGTGCCTGCGCGCCCGGGTTGAGAGACACTGAAGCTTTCTTT
. | . | TRBJ2-5 | TRBV5-1 | CASSPTRGQQETQYF | TGCGCCAGCAGCCCGACTAGGGGGCAGCAAGAGACCCAGTACTTC
. | . | TRBJ1-2 | TRBV10-3 | CAISVGGVENYGYTF | TGTGCCATCAGTGTGGGGGGGGTGGAGAACTATGGCTACACCTTC